The 21 T cell receptor beta chains in this list originate from one sample, sequenced in a study of cytomegalovirus exposure and HLA in healthy donors. 60 Vbeta and 13 Jbeta primers were used in PCR. Data came from immunoSEQ multiplex PCR; TCRdb stores just in-frame clones and leaves some out. The table shows 95,000 to 150,000 clones, with 15% to 19% occurring only once. The sample was PBMCs. These receptors came from a woman between 18 and 29 years old in good health and CMV-seronegative.

The rearrangement joins TRBV28 to TRBJ2-4, with D uncertain. V was pared by 8 bases and J by 6 bases, with 14 bases between. Germline lookup yields CDR1 MDHEN and CDR2 SYDVKM. The CDR3 runs 13 residues. CDR3 region: CASGEADSNIQYF. In DNA, the CDR3 is TGTGCCAGCGGTGAGGCCGACTCAAACATTCAGTACTTC.

The V and J genes are TRBV7-9 and TRBJ1-1; D gene ambiguous. Between the trimmed V and J ends, which lost 7 bases and 10 bases, there was a span of 10 bases. The length of the CDR3 is 10 residues. Germline V gives CDR1 SEHNR, CDR2 FQNEAQ (reference sequence). CDR3 sequence reads: CASNPVAAFF. In DNA form, the CDR3 reads TGTGCCAGCAACCCAGTGGCAGCTTTCTTT.

V gene TRBV27 combines with J gene TRBJ2-3, with D maybe TRBD1 (6 bases). Looked up from germline, CDR1 is MNHEY and CDR2 is SMNVEV (reference sequence). V was trimmed by 5 bases and J by 3 bases, leaving 15 bases between them. The CDR3 consists of 15 residues. This CDR3 is CASSPFWGRTDTQYF. The DNA for the CDR3 is TGTGCCAGCAGTCCCTTCTGGGGGCGGACAGATACGCAGTATTTT.

This clone was counted a few times. The chain recombines TRBV7-6 with TRBJ2-5; TRBD2 is a possible D gene (6 bases). The CDR3 totals 15 residues. The V end lost 5 bases, the J end lost 5 bases, and 18 bases lay between the germline ends. Per germline, CDR1 SGHVS and CDR2 FNYEAQ. The CDR3 loop is CASSLRDSSGETQYF. The CDR3 DNA reads TGTGCCAGCAGCCTACGGGACTCTAGTGGGGAGACCCAGTACTTC.

This clone turned up a few times. The chain joins TRBV28 to TRBJ1-3; D not certain. The V gene lost 4 bases and the J gene lost 0 bases, with 13 bases spanning the gap. Germline values: CDR1 MDHEN, CDR2 SYDVKM. The CDR3 is 16 amino acids. The chain's CDR3 is CASSWGEGISGNTIYF. As DNA, the CDR3 is TGTGCCAGCAGTTGGGGAGAGGGCATCTCTGGAAACACCATATATTTT. Complete variable domain (other parts from reference TRBV28 and TRBJ1-3): DVKVTQSSRYLVKRTGEKVFLECVQDMDHENMFWYRQDPGLGLRLIYFSYDVKMKEKGDIPEGYSVSREKKERFSLILESASTNQTSMYLCASSWGEGISGNTIYFGEGSWLTVV.

V usage is TRBV9 and J usage is TRBJ2-7; 9 bases fit TRBD2. The CDR3 is 14 amino acids. V was pared by 0 bases and J by 3 bases, with 1 base of the junction left unmatched. Per germline, CDR1 SGDLS and CDR2 YYNGEE. CDR3 loop: CASSVGSGSYEQYF. The CDR3 coding sequence is TGTGCCAGCAGCGTAGGTAGCGGGAGCTACGAGCAGTACTTC.

This clone was observed a few times. The chain joins TRBV6-4 to TRBJ2-1; 15 bases are a match to TRBD2. There are 13 residues in the CDR3. The V and J ends lost 8 bases and 9 bases, in that order; junction bases with no gene match: 2. Looked up from germline, CDR1 is MRHNA and CDR2 is SNTAGT. The CDR3: CASAGLAGGEQFF. The CDR3 DNA reads as TGTGCCAGCGCGGGACTAGCGGGAGGTGAGCAGTTCTTC.

The chain carries TRBV5-1 and TRBJ1-5, with D unclear. Germline-derived CDR1 and CDR2 are SGHRS and YFSETQ. V was cut by 5 bases and J by 4 bases, with 10 bases left in between. The CDR3 spans 13 residues. CDR3 amino acids: CASSETGNQPQHF. The CDR3 DNA is TGCGCCAGCAGTGAAACCGGGAATCAGCCCCAGCATTTT.

The rearrangement joins TRBV5-1 to TRBJ2-5; 14 nucleotides match TRBD2. Per germline, CDR1 SGHRS and CDR2 YFSETQ. This CDR3 is 17 amino acids long. With V trimmed by 0 bases and J by 1 base, 2 bases remained unmatched. Here the CDR3 reads CASSLATSGRGQETQYF. The CDR3 coding sequence is TGCGCCAGCAGCTTGGCGACTAGCGGGAGGGGCCAAGAGACCCAGTACTTC.

This clone was counted between two and nine times. Sequence at one end of the junction differs from germline and may be a read error. The gene calls are TRBV6-7 and TRBJ2-7; D call uncertain. TRBV6-7 is identified as an open reading frame with a role that is uncertain. CDR3 length: 10 amino acids. CDR3: CASCYREQYF. CDR3 DNA: TGTGCCAGCTGTTACCGGGAGCAGTACTTC.

This clone was seen a handful of times. The CDR3 nucleotides read TGTGCCAGCAGTTACTCGAGCCTTTTCACAGATACGCAGTATTTT. Translating gives CASSYSSLFTDTQYF. The chain recombines TRBV6-5 with TRBJ2-3; D is unclear. Germline lookup yields CDR1 MNHEY and CDR2 SVGAGI. Trimming took off 0 bases at V and 2 bases at J, with 9 bases between the two ends. This CDR3 has 15 amino acids.

This clone has more than one count but fewer than ten. The V gene is TRBV28, the J gene TRBJ2-7; TRBD2 aligns across 9 bases. V lost 3 bases to trimming and J lost 5 bases; unmatched junction nucleotides: 5. The CDR3 has 14 residues. Germline assignment: CDR1 MDHEN and CDR2 SYDVKM. This chain's CDR3 is CASSFSGSLDEQYF. The CDR3 DNA sequence: TGTGCCAGCAGTTTTAGCGGGAGTTTAGACGAGCAGTACTTC.

V gene TRBV2 combines with J gene TRBJ1-4; 8 positions match TRBD1. The CDR3 sequence is 15 residues long. J lost 7 bases, V lost 5 bases, and 9 bases had no gene match. CDR1 and CDR2 from the germline V gene are SNHLY and FYNNEI. CDR3 DNA sequence: TGTGCCAGCAGTCCTGACAGGGGACCTTTTGAAAAACTGTTTTTT. Protein: CASSPDRGPFEKLFF.

The V and J genes are TRBV18 and TRBJ2-5, with D possibly being TRBD1 (5 bases). CDR1 is KGHSH and CDR2 is LQKENI in the germline V gene. Trimming took 3 bases from V and 1 from J, leaving 9 bases between them. The CDR3 contains 14 residues. The CDR3 spells CASSPDRSQETQYF. In DNA, the CDR3 is TGTGCCAGCTCACCCGACAGATCCCAAGAGACCCAGTACTTC.

This clone was recorded once. This chain uses TRBV28 with TRBJ2-7; a possible D gene is TRBD2 (6 bases). CDR3 length: 10 amino acids. V lost 5 bases and J lost 7, with 6 bases in between. From germline, CDR1 is MDHEN and CDR2 SYDVKM. The CDR3 coding sequence is TGTGCCAGCAGTCGGGGGGAGCAGTACTTC. Its protein product is CASSRGEQYF.

The chain's CDR3 is CASSLQAGGAYGYTF. The CDR3 nucleotides read TGTGCCAGCAGTTTACAGGCAGGGGGTGCCTATGGCTACACCTTC. The chain carries TRBV28 and TRBJ1-2; 7 bases match TRBD1. The CDR3 extends over 15 amino acids. The ends lost 2 bases at V and 4 bases at J; junction bases unmatched: 7. Germline loops: CDR1 MDHEN, CDR2 SYDVKM.

The chain is built from TRBV7-6 and TRBJ2-3; TRBD1 matches at 9 bases. The V segment lost 2 bases and the J segment 3 bases; nucleotides outside the gene matches: 6. Germline CDR1 SGHVS, CDR2 FNYEAQ. This CDR3 has 16 amino acids. CDR3 sequence reads: CASSLSPGTGTDTQYF. CDR3 coding DNA: TGTGCCAGCAGCTTAAGCCCAGGGACAGGGACAGATACGCAGTATTTT.

This clone was counted a few times. The chain couples TRBV5-4 to TRBJ2-7; 9 positions agree with TRBD2. Germline loops: CDR1 SGHNT, CDR2 YYREEE (reference sequence). The J segment lost 6 bases and the V segment lost 4 bases, leaving 8 bases of the junction unmatched. The CDR3 spans 14 residues. CDR3 residues: CASSPVAGGSEQYF. The DNA of the CDR3 is TGTGCCAGCAGCCCGGTGGCGGGAGGGAGCGAGCAGTACTTC.

J is TRBJ2-7 and V is TRBV4-1; the D is unclear. The CDR3 extends over 15 amino acids. With 1 base removed from V and 3 bases from J, the gap between germline ends came to 13 bases. Germline V gene data show CDR1 as MGHRA and CDR2 as YSYEKL. The CDR3 loop reads CASSQVLGLVYEQYF. The DNA for the CDR3 is TGCGCCAGCAGCCAAGTCTTGGGCCTCGTCTACGAGCAGTACTTC.

V and J are TRBV6-5 and TRBJ2-2; tentative D call: TRBD2 (6 bases). CDR1 MNHEY and CDR2 SVGAGI come from the germline V gene. V was cut by 2 bases and J by 12 bases, with 13 bases left in between. The length of the CDR3 is 13 residues. The CDR3 region is CASSYLGEAKLFF. DNA for the CDR3: TGTGCCAGCAGTTACCTGGGGGAGGCGAAGCTGTTTTTT.

The J gene is TRBJ2-7, the V gene TRBV10-2; tentatively, D is TRBD2 (7 bases). CDR3 size: 16 residues. CDR1 and CDR2 (germline): WSHSY, SAAADI. V shed 4 bases and J shed 4 bases, with 20 bases lying between them. CDR3: CASSATGGGRVYEQYF. The DNA of the CDR3 is TGCGCCAGCAGTGCCACGGGGGGCGGAAGGGTTTACGAGCAGTACTTC.